This TCR beta chain was recovered during a study of shared clonotypes between healthy human individuals. Using immunoSEQ multiplex PCR, the repertoire was profiled, and TCRdb retains in-frame clones only, with some absent. This sample carries over a million clones, roughly 96% of them seen once, and the ten largest clones take about 1%. The study separated CD4+ cells into CD45RA+ naive and CD45RA-negative memory subsets. This clone was recorded once. The CDR3 consists of 14 residues. V was clipped by 2 bases and J by 1 base; unmatched bases: 2. Germline assignment: CDR1 SGHNT and CDR2 YYREEE (reference sequence).

The chain links TRBV5-4 to TRBJ1-1; 7 nucleotides match TRBD1. The sequence was obtained from a man younger than 45 in good health. The specimen sequenced was naive CD4+ T cells sorted from blood. Subset described: CD45RA+ positively selected. The CDR3 sequence: CASSLGGWNTEAFF. In DNA form, the CDR3 reads TGTGCCAGCAGCTTAGGGGGCTGGAACACTGAAGCTTTCTTT.